The next 29 T cell receptor beta chains were all read from a single sample in a study of blood T cell repertoires in COVID-19. Generated by immunoSEQ multiplex PCR, the TCRdb table keeps only in-frame clones and is missing some. The sample shows a few hundred thousand clones, roughly four fifths of them seen only once. The sample consisted of peripheral blood. The receptors derive from a woman aged 55 to 70 with acute or convalescent COVID-19.

V is TRBV21-1 and J is TRBJ2-5; whether TRBD1, the table's D call, matches the DNA was not checked. TRBV21-1 is a pseudogene segment. The CDR3 extends over 14 amino acids. The CDR3 sequence is CASSTRQGAKTQYF. The CDR3 DNA is TGTGCCAGCAGCACCAGACAGGGGGCGAAGACCCAGTACTTC.

CDR3 coding DNA: TGTGCCAGCAGCTTAGTTTGTTGTTCGGCGGGGAAGTACCAAGAGACCCAGTACTTC. Translated, it gives CASSLVCCSAGKYQETQYF. V and J are TRBV7-6 and TRBJ2-5; a weak D match, TRBD2 (6 bases). The CDR3 contains 19 residues. V dropped 1 base and J dropped 0 bases, with 21 bases sitting between them. From germline, CDR1 is SGHVS and CDR2 FNYEAQ.

This clone came up a few times. The chain carries TRBV6-5 and TRBJ1-2; 7 positions match TRBD1. V trimming: 4 bases; J trimming: 6 bases; junction bases outside the gene matches: 11. Germline V gives CDR1 MNHEY, CDR2 SVGAGI. This CDR3 is built from 15 residues. The CDR3 is CASSWTTGTIDGYTF. The CDR3, as DNA: TGTGCCAGCAGTTGGACGACAGGGACCATCGATGGCTACACCTTC.

DNA of the CDR3: TGTGCCAGCAGCTCGCAGGGGGCTGGCACAGATACGCAGTATTTT. This gives the protein CASSSQGAGTDTQYF. The rearrangement links TRBV11-2 to TRBJ2-3; 8 nucleotides agree with TRBD1. This CDR3 is 15 amino acids long. Germline V gene lookup returns CDR1 SGHAT and CDR2 FQNNGV. The junction had 4 bases not matched to a gene; V was cut back by 4 bases and J by 1 base. The full variable domain, in which reference TRBV11-2 and TRBJ2-3 provide the parts outside the CDR3, is EAGVAQSPRYKIIEKRQSVAFWCNPISGHATLYWYQQILGQGPKLLIQFQNNGVVDDSQLPKDRFSAERLKGVDSTLKIQPAKLEDSAVYLCASSSQGAGTDTQYFGPGTRLTVL.

The table lists this clone with a count of one. The gene calls are TRBV28 and TRBJ1-5; no clear D gene. The germline CDR1 and CDR2 sequences are MDHEN and SYDVKM. V lost 3 bases and J lost 9, with 6 bases in between. The CDR3 spans 11 residues. In nucleotides, the CDR3 is TGTGCCAGCAGTTTCCGGGGGCCCCAGCATTTT. It yields the protein CASSFRGPQHF.

The chain recombines TRBV28 with TRBJ2-5; 9 bases map to TRBD2. Losses at the gene ends were 2 bases for V and 4 bases for J; bases not matched to a gene: 14. The germline CDR1 and CDR2 sequences are MDHEN and SYDVKM. The length of the CDR3 is 18 residues. The CDR3: CASSLIPAGGGARETQYF. As DNA, the CDR3 is TGTGCCAGCAGTTTAATACCGGCGGGCGGGGGGGCCCGAGAGACCCAGTACTTC.

The V and J genes are TRBV7-8 and TRBJ1-1; D may be TRBD1 (6 bases). Germline V gene data show CDR1 as SGHVS and CDR2 as FQNEAQ. V was pared by 0 bases and J by 3 bases, with 11 bases between. CDR3 length: 15 amino acids. CDR3 in amino acids: CASSLAGGLDTEAFF. In DNA, the CDR3 is TGTGCCAGCAGCTTAGCAGGGGGTCTGGACACTGAAGCTTTCTTT.

This sequence joins TRBV29-1 and TRBJ1-1, with 7 bases lining up with TRBD1. V shed 7 bases and J 1 base; nucleotides not matched to a gene: 6. The germline gives CDR1 SQVTM, CDR2 ANQGSEA. The CDR3 covers 13 residues. The CDR3 DNA reads as TGCAGCGCTGGGACAGCCTCGAACACTGAAGCTTTCTTT. Its translation is CSAGTASNTEAFF.

The chain employs TRBV3-1 (or the pseudogene TRBV3-2) and TRBJ2-1; TRBD2 matches 11 bases. Per germline, CDR1 LGHDT and CDR2 YNNKEL (reference sequence). V shed 1 base, J shed 9 bases, and the junction held 5 bases outside the gene matches. The CDR3 covers 15 residues. The CDR3 bases are TGTGCCAGCAGCCAAGTTCTAGCGGGGGGTGCTGAGCAGTTCTTC. Its protein product is CASSQVLAGGAEQFF.

The genes are TRBV19 and TRBJ1-5; D might be TRBD1 (6 bases). CDR1 LNHDA and CDR2 SQIVND come from the germline V gene (reference sequence). The CDR3 runs 15 residues. V lost 5 bases, J lost 0 bases, and 11 bases lay in between. The CDR3 nucleotides are TGTGCCAGTAGTTGGACAGAATATAGCAATCAGCCCCAGCATTTT. Translating it yields CASSWTEYSNQPQHF. The complete variable domain, with remaining parts taken from reference TRBV19 and TRBJ1-5, reads DGGITQSPKYLFRKEGQNVTLSCEQNLNHDAMYWYRQDPGQGLRLIYYSQIVNDFQKGDIAEGYSVSREKKESFPLTVTSAQKNPTAFYLCASSWTEYSNQPQHFGDGTRLSIL.

V and J are TRBV7-7 and TRBJ2-3, with no clear D. The CDR3 totals 16 residues. CDR1 is SSHAT and CDR2 is FNYEAQ in the germline V gene (reference sequence). V dropped 2 bases and J dropped 2 bases, with 14 bases sitting between them. CDR3 DNA sequence: TGTGCCAGCAGCTTAAATCACAGAACCCACACAGATACGCAGTATTTT. Encoded protein: CASSLNHRTHTDTQYF.

This sequence joins TRBV5-6 and TRBJ2-1; the D gene is possibly TRBD1 (6 bases). Deletions cut 3 bases from V and 0 bases from J, with 13 bases between. This CDR3 is built from 16 residues. The germline V gene encodes CDR1 SGHDT and CDR2 YYEEEE. In DNA, the CDR3 is TGTGCCAGCAGCTATAACAGGGTTAGCTCCTACAATGAGCAGTTCTTC. This sequence encodes CASSYNRVSSYNEQFF.

This chain joins TRBV5-6 and TRBJ1-1; no reliable D call. CDR1 is SGHDT and CDR2 is YYEEEE in the germline V gene. The V and J ends lost 0 bases and 1 base respectively, with 7 bases between them. The length of the CDR3 is 14 residues. In nucleotides, the CDR3 is TGTGCCAGCAGCTTGGATGGGAGGAACACTGAAGCTTTCTTT. Translated: CASSLDGRNTEAFF.

The V call is TRBV27, the J call TRBJ1-1, with a possible D match to TRBD1 (5 bases). The CDR3 runs 14 residues. Germline CDR1 and CDR2: MNHEY and SMNVEV (reference sequence). V lost 5 bases and J lost 5, with 15 bases in between. Here the CDR3 DNA reads TGTGCCAGCAGTCCGGGGACTGGGGGGACTGAAGCTTTCTTT. It codes for CASSPGTGGTEAFF.

V and J are TRBV6-5 and TRBJ2-2; TRBD1 might be the D (6 bases). V was clipped by 6 bases and J by 6 bases, with 11 bases between them. Germline values: CDR1 MNHEY, CDR2 SVGAGI. This CDR3 comprises 13 residues. The CDR3 DNA reads as TGTGCCAGCAGGGCAGGGGCGGCCGGGGAGCTGTTTTTT. Its translation is CASRAGAAGELFF.

The genes are TRBV15 and TRBJ1-1; no firm D call. The germline V gene encodes CDR1 LNHNV and CDR2 YYDKDF (reference sequence). CDR3 length: 14 amino acids. The V and J ends lost 5 bases and 6 bases respectively, with 16 bases between them. The CDR3 here is CATSQEENGAEAFF. The CDR3 DNA reads TGTGCCACCAGCCAAGAGGAGAACGGGGCTGAAGCTTTCTTT.

CDR3 residues: CASSLEHAEAFF. CDR3 DNA: TGTGCCAGCTCACTCGAGCACGCTGAAGCTTTCTTT. The chain employs TRBV18 and TRBJ1-1; D gene uncertain. This CDR3 has 12 amino acids. Trimming took 4 bases from V and 6 from J, leaving 9 bases between them. Per the germline V gene, CDR1 is KGHSH and CDR2 is LQKENI.

This chain uses TRBV6-2 or TRBV6-3 with TRBJ1-4; a possible D gene is TRBD1 (5 bases). Trimming removed 0 bases from V and 8 bases from J, with 16 bases in between. Germline V gives CDR1 MNHEY, CDR2 SVGEGT. The CDR3 consists of 16 residues. CDR3: CASSYSMAGTGEKLFF. CDR3 sequence (DNA): TGTGCCAGCAGTTACTCGATGGCCGGGACTGGAGAAAAACTGTTTTTT.

The rearrangement joins TRBV15 to TRBJ1-1; 7 bases map to TRBD1. The CDR3 is 14 residues long. Per germline, CDR1 LNHNV and CDR2 YYDKDF (reference sequence). With V trimmed by 0 bases and J by 4 bases, 2 bases remained unmatched. The CDR3 DNA reads TGTGCCACCAGCAGAGACGGGACAGCCACTGAAGCTTTCTTT. This gives the protein CATSRDGTATEAFF.

This clone was seen only once. The chain employs TRBV12-3 or TRBV12-4 and TRBJ1-5, with D hard to call. This CDR3 is built from 13 residues. Trimming cost V 7 bases and J 2 bases, with 9 bases left between them. CDR3 sequence: CASKDQGNQPQHF. The CDR3, as DNA: TGTGCCAGCAAAGATCAGGGCAATCAGCCCCAGCATTTT.

The chain recombines TRBV9 with TRBJ1-3, with TRBD1 identical over 7 bases. CDR3 length equals 15 residues. The V gene's germline CDR1 is SGDLS and CDR2 YYNGEE. Trimming took 2 bases from V and 0 from J; bases not matched to a gene: 2. The CDR3 region is CASSVSGGSGNTIYF. CDR3 sequence (DNA): TGTGCCAGCAGCGTGTCAGGGGGCTCTGGAAACACCATATATTTT.

CDR3 region: CASQMMGAGNEKLFF. The CDR3 DNA reads as TGTGCCAGCCAAATGATGGGGGCTGGTAATGAAAAACTGTTTTTT. The rearrangement uses TRBV19 and TRBJ1-4; D might be TRBD1 (6 bases). The CDR3 has 15 amino acids. V lost 9 bases and J 4 bases, leaving 18 bases between the germline ends. The germline V gene encodes CDR1 LNHDA and CDR2 SQIVND (reference sequence).

The V call is TRBV11-1, the J call TRBJ1-2, with 8 bases that match TRBD1. This CDR3 contains 15 residues. Germline trimming cut 3 bases from V and 4 bases from J; bases unmatched to any gene: 7. CDR1 SGHAT and CDR2 FQDESV come from the germline V gene (reference sequence). CDR3 loop: CASSFGRGRGYGYTF. CDR3 nucleotide sequence: TGTGCCAGCAGCTTTGGCAGGGGGCGCGGCTATGGCTACACCTTC.

The chain couples TRBV25-1 to TRBJ1-1; 8 nucleotides align to TRBD1. V was pared by 1 base and J by 11 bases, with 12 bases of the junction left unmatched. In germline, CDR1 is MGHDK, CDR2 SYGVNS. This CDR3 spans 15 amino acids. The CDR3, as DNA: TGTGCCAGCAGTGAATCGGTGGGACAGGTCGTGAAGGCTTTCTTT. This sequence encodes CASSESVGQVVKAFF.

This chain connects TRBV28 to TRBJ1-1; 9 bases match TRBD1. V was pared by 6 bases and J by 6 bases, with 11 bases of the junction left unmatched. The CDR3 totals 15 residues. Germline CDR1 MDHEN, CDR2 SYDVKM. The CDR3 loop is CASSIQGAVWAEAFF. The CDR3 DNA follows: TGTGCCAGCAGCATACAGGGGGCGGTGTGGGCTGAAGCTTTCTTT.

The chain has TRBV6-2 or TRBV6-3 and TRBJ1-1; 9 positions agree with TRBD1. Germline values: CDR1 MNHEY, CDR2 SVGEGT. With 1 base clipped from V and 1 base from J, the junction kept 4 bases outside the gene matches. The CDR3 has 16 amino acids. CDR3 sequence: CASSYFPTGGNTEAFF. In DNA, the CDR3 is TGTGCCAGCAGTTACTTCCCGACAGGGGGGAACACTGAAGCTTTCTTT.

V gene TRBV7-2 combines with J gene TRBJ2-5; 10 positions match TRBD2. The CDR3 length is 14 residues. The V gene's germline CDR1 is SGHTA and CDR2 FQGNSA. V gave up 4 bases and J gave up 5 bases; unmatched junction bases: 4. This chain's CDR3 is CASSSQAGGETQYF. The CDR3 region has the DNA TGTGCCAGCAGCTCTCAAGCGGGGGGGGAGACCCAGTACTTC.

This chain connects TRBV6-2 or TRBV6-3 to TRBJ1-5; 8 bases align to TRBD1. Germline CDR1 and CDR2: MNHEY and SVGEGT. The CDR3 is made up of 16 amino acids. With 5 bases clipped from V and 4 bases from J, the junction kept 10 bases outside the gene matches. Here the CDR3 DNA reads TGTGCCAGCAGTGACCCAGGACAGGGAGAAAATCAGCCCCAGCATTTT. Translating it yields CASSDPGQGENQPQHF.

Written as DNA, the CDR3 is TGTGCCAGTAGTATAACCCCAGGGGGCAATCAGCCCCAGCATTTT. Translation: CASSITPGGNQPQHF. The chain combines TRBV19 with TRBJ1-5; weak D call: TRBD1 (6 bases). The CDR3 runs to 15 residues. Trimming took 2 bases from V and 2 from J, leaving 10 bases between them. From germline, CDR1 is LNHDA and CDR2 SQIVND (reference sequence). Using reference TRBV19 and TRBJ1-5 for the parts outside the CDR3, the full variable domain is DGGITQSPKYLFRKEGQNVTLSCEQNLNHDAMYWYRQDPGQGLRLIYYSQIVNDFQKGDIAEGYSVSREKKESFPLTVTSAQKNPTAFYLCASSITPGGNQPQHFGDGTRLSIL.